The 23 T cell receptor beta chains below come from one sample, sequenced in a study of blood T cell repertoires in COVID-19. TCRdb's table, derived via immunoSEQ multiplex PCR, lists solely in-frame clones and lacks some. The profile shows about 200,000 clones, more than 75% of them singletons. The sample comprised peripheral blood. All receptors derive from a woman aged 40 to 55 with COVID-19, enrolled during active disease.

This clone was found once. The gene calls are TRBV3-1 (or the pseudogene TRBV3-2) and TRBJ1-5, with TRBD1 matching 9 bases. The V gene end was trimmed by 4 bases and the J gene end by 7 bases; junction bases not matched to a gene: 5. The CDR3 length is 14 residues. Germline-derived CDR1 and CDR2 are LGHDT and YNNKEL (reference sequence). The CDR3 spells CASSPGQGTQPQHF. CDR3 sequence (DNA): TGTGCCAGCAGCCCCGGACAGGGGACCCAGCCCCAGCATTTT.

This clone was recorded once. The genes are TRBV9 and TRBJ2-3; TRBD2 agrees at 11 bases. In germline, CDR1 is SGDLS, CDR2 YYNGEE. V shed 2 bases, J shed 4 bases, and the junction held 6 bases outside the gene matches. The CDR3 loop spans 16 amino acids. The DNA of the CDR3 is TGTGCCAGCAGCGTGGATTTAGCGGGAGGGCCAGATACGCAGTATTTT. It yields the protein CASSVDLAGGPDTQYF.

This rearrangement joins TRBV10-3 to TRBJ2-7; no clear D. The CDR3 consists of 11 residues. Trimming removed 6 bases from V and 1 base from J, with 4 bases in between. Per the germline V gene, CDR1 is ENHRY and CDR2 is SYGVKD. Here the CDR3 reads CAISPSYEQYF. Written as DNA, the CDR3 is TGTGCCATCAGCCCATCCTACGAGCAGTACTTC.

The rearrangement uses TRBV3-1 (or the pseudogene TRBV3-2) and TRBJ1-2; D ambiguous. V lost 4 bases and J lost 1, with 10 bases in between. Looked up from germline, CDR1 is LGHDT and CDR2 is YNNKEL (reference sequence). This CDR3 contains 14 residues. The CDR3 DNA follows: TGTGCCAGCAGCCTGAACCACGGTAACTATGGCTACACCTTC. This codes for CASSLNHGNYGYTF.

This sequence joins TRBV2 and TRBJ2-3; 14 bases map to TRBD2. The junction had 6 bases not matched to a gene; V was cut back by 5 bases and J by 5 bases. This CDR3 contains 16 residues. CDR1 SNHLY and CDR2 FYNNEI come from the germline V gene. This chain's CDR3 is CASSRLAGGLGDTQYF. CDR3 bases: TGTGCCAGCAGTCGACTAGCGGGAGGGCTTGGAGATACGCAGTATTTT.

J is TRBJ1-4 and V is TRBV5-5, with D possibly being TRBD1 (5 bases). CDR1 and CDR2 from the germline V gene are SGHKS and YYEKEE (reference sequence). The ends were cut back, 1 base at V and 4 bases at J, with 11 bases in the middle. The CDR3 consists of 15 residues. CDR3 sequence reads: CASSLTRQRNEKLFF. DNA of the CDR3: TGTGCCAGCAGCTTGACTCGACAGCGTAATGAAAAACTGTTTTTT.

J is TRBJ2-5 and V is TRBV4-3; 8 bases map to TRBD1. CDR3 size: 14 residues. J lost 9 bases, V lost 3 bases, and 9 bases had no gene match. Germline CDR1 and CDR2: LGHNA and YSLEER. This chain's CDR3 is CASSQETGVGAQYF. The CDR3 DNA reads TGCGCCAGCAGCCAGGAGACAGGGGTAGGGGCCCAGTACTTC.

The rearrangement joins TRBV19 to TRBJ2-1; 8 bases fit TRBD2. Germline V CDR1 and CDR2: LNHDA, SQIVND (reference sequence). This CDR3 has 14 amino acids. Unmatched junction bases numbered 9, after V lost 7 bases and J lost 7 bases. The CDR3 bases are TGTGCCAGTAAGACTAGCGATAATCAAAATGAGCAGTTCTTC. This codes for CASKTSDNQNEQFF.

This chain joins TRBV6-4 and TRBJ2-1; TRBD2 agrees at 9 bases. Germline V gene sequence: CDR1 MRHNA, CDR2 SNTAGT. The ends lost 2 bases at V and 5 bases at J; junction bases unmatched: 1. The CDR3 contains 14 residues. Here the CDR3 reads CASSDSGGHNEQFF. As DNA, the CDR3 is TGTGCCAGCAGTGACAGCGGGGGGCACAATGAGCAGTTCTTC.

Written as DNA, the CDR3 is TGTGCCAGCAGCTTGAACACAGGCGGGGGGAAACTGTTTTTT. Encoded protein: CASSLNTGGGKLFF. The chain links TRBV5-6 to TRBJ1-4, with D perhaps matching TRBD1 (5 bases). This CDR3 has 14 residues. Trimming took off 1 base at V and 11 bases at J, with 15 bases between the two ends. Germline assignment: CDR1 SGHDT and CDR2 YYEEEE.

This clone was seen just once. The chain carries TRBV19 and TRBJ1-2; 9 bases agree with TRBD1. From germline, CDR1 is LNHDA and CDR2 SQIVND (reference sequence). This CDR3 contains 16 residues. V gave up 5 bases and J gave up 7 bases; unmatched junction bases: 14. CDR3 in DNA: TGTGCCAGTAGTCCCCGGGACAGGGACTATAACGCTGGCTACACCTTC. Protein sequence: CASSPRDRDYNAGYTF. Full variable domain (rest looked up from reference TRBV19 and TRBJ1-2): DGGITQSPKYLFRKEGQNVTLSCEQNLNHDAMYWYRQDPGQGLRLIYYSQIVNDFQKGDIAEGYSVSREKKESFPLTVTSAQKNPTAFYLCASSPRDRDYNAGYTFGSGTRLTVV.

This clone was picked up a small number of times. The chain links TRBV11-3 to TRBJ2-3, with D unclear. Per the germline V gene, CDR1 is SGHNT and CDR2 is YENEEA. The CDR3 contains 15 residues. Trimming removed 5 bases from V and 9 bases from J, with 21 bases in between. CDR3 bases: TGTGCCAGCAGCCTAAACGCTGACCCCTCCGGGACGCAGTATTTT. The encoded protein is CASSLNADPSGTQYF.

This chain links TRBV19 with TRBJ1-5; 7 nucleotides align to TRBD1. Looked up from germline, CDR1 is LNHDA and CDR2 is SQIVND (reference sequence). The J segment lost 0 bases and the V segment lost 5 bases, leaving 16 bases of the junction unmatched. The CDR3 contains 19 residues. The CDR3 DNA reads TGTGCCAGTAGTGCCTCCGGGACAGTATTTTTACCTAGCAATCAGCCCCAGCATTTT. It is translated as CASSASGTVFLPSNQPQHF.

The V gene is TRBV3-1 (or the pseudogene TRBV3-2), the J gene TRBJ1-5; D is unresolved. This CDR3 comprises 13 residues. Germline values: CDR1 LGHDT, CDR2 YNNKEL (reference sequence). Trimming took off 1 base at V and 4 bases at J, with 5 bases between the two ends. CDR3 residues: CASSQAGNQPQHF. The CDR3 nucleotides are TGTGCCAGCAGCCAAGCAGGAAATCAGCCCCAGCATTTT.

The chain links TRBV21-1 to TRBJ1-5; TRBD1, the table's D call, lacks a check against the DNA. TRBV21-1 is deemed a pseudogene. The length of the CDR3 is 21 residues. CDR3 sequence: CASSKAFLVERRADGNQPQHF. CDR3 nucleotide sequence: TGTGCCAGCAGCAAAGCGTTTTTAGTAGAGCGCAGGGCGGATGGCAATCAGCCCCAGCATTTT.

This clone is a singleton in its sample. The gene calls are TRBV5-6 and TRBJ1-1, with D tentatively TRBD1 (6 bases). Germline values: CDR1 SGHDT, CDR2 YYEEEE. Trimming left V 2 bases short and J 3 bases short, with 11 bases between. The CDR3 covers 14 residues. The CDR3 region is CASSLLQGDTEAFF. DNA of the CDR3: TGTGCCAGCAGCTTACTACAGGGAGACACTGAAGCTTTCTTT.

This CDR3 is CASSRGGGASYQETQYF. As DNA, the CDR3 is TGTGCCAGCAGCCGGGGTGGAGGGGCCTCGTACCAAGAGACCCAGTACTTC. The chain employs TRBV5-8 and TRBJ2-5; D is perhaps TRBD2 (6 bases). CDR3 length equals 17 residues. The germline gives CDR1 SGHTS, CDR2 YDEGEE. Deletions cut 4 bases from V and 0 bases from J, with 19 bases between. Together with reference TRBV5-8 and TRBJ2-5, the CDR3 gives the full variable domain: EAGVTQSPTHLIKTRGQQATLRCSPISGHTSVYWYQQALGLGLQFLLWYDEGEERNRGNFPPRFSGRQFPNYSSELNVNALELEDSALYLCASSRGGGASYQETQYFGPGTRLLVL.

V is TRBV19 and J is TRBJ2-3; the D gene is possibly TRBD2 (6 bases). CDR1 LNHDA and CDR2 SQIVND come from the germline V gene (reference sequence). V gave up 3 bases and J gave up 3 bases, with 13 bases separating them. The CDR3 covers 15 residues. DNA of the CDR3: TGTGCCAGTAGTATTAGCGGTGAATGGACAGATACGCAGTATTTT. It is translated as CASSISGEWTDTQYF.

V usage is TRBV6-1 and J usage is TRBJ1-5; a possible D gene is TRBD1 (5 bases). Germline lookup yields CDR1 MNHNS and CDR2 SASEGT. CDR3 size: 16 residues. Between the trimmed V and J ends, which lost 1 base and 1 base, there was a span of 11 bases. This CDR3 is CASSEVVPGSNQPQHF. For the CDR3, the DNA is TGTGCCAGCAGTGAAGTCGTCCCAGGGAGCAATCAGCCCCAGCATTTT.

This clone has a count of ten or more. The chain has TRBV5-6 and TRBJ2-7, with D perhaps matching TRBD1 (5 bases). The ends were cut back, 4 bases at V and 5 bases at J, with 16 bases in the middle. The CDR3 contains 14 residues. Germline V gene sequence: CDR1 SGHDT, CDR2 YYEEEE. CDR3 sequence: CASSPTWGRDEQYF. In nucleotides, the CDR3 is TGTGCCAGCAGCCCGACTTGGGGCCGGGACGAGCAGTACTTC.

The V call is TRBV19, the J call TRBJ1-3, with a tentative D call TRBD1 (5 bases). V shed 5 bases and J shed 11 bases, with 16 bases lying between them. The CDR3 sequence is 13 residues long. Germline CDR1 and CDR2: LNHDA and SQIVND (reference sequence). The CDR3 sequence: CASSWAAGGAIYF. DNA for the CDR3: TGTGCCAGTAGTTGGGCTGCCGGAGGGGCCATATATTTT.

This rearrangement joins TRBV5-1 to TRBJ1-2; 8 nucleotides agree with TRBD1. Germline values: CDR1 SGHRS, CDR2 YFSETQ. This CDR3 has 15 residues. J lost 4 bases, V lost 4 bases, and 9 bases had no gene match. The CDR3 region is CASSASGTGGYGYTF. CDR3 nucleotides: TGCGCCAGCAGCGCCTCCGGGACAGGCGGCTATGGCTACACCTTC.

The genes are TRBV9 and TRBJ2-2; D is perhaps TRBD1 (5 bases). The V end lost 4 bases, the J end lost 1 base, and 14 bases lay between the germline ends. This CDR3 spans 16 amino acids. Germline V gene data show CDR1 as SGDLS and CDR2 as YYNGEE. Here the CDR3 reads CASSPPHQGNTGELFF. The CDR3 DNA reads TGTGCCAGCAGCCCCCCCCACCAGGGGAACACCGGGGAGCTGTTTTTT.